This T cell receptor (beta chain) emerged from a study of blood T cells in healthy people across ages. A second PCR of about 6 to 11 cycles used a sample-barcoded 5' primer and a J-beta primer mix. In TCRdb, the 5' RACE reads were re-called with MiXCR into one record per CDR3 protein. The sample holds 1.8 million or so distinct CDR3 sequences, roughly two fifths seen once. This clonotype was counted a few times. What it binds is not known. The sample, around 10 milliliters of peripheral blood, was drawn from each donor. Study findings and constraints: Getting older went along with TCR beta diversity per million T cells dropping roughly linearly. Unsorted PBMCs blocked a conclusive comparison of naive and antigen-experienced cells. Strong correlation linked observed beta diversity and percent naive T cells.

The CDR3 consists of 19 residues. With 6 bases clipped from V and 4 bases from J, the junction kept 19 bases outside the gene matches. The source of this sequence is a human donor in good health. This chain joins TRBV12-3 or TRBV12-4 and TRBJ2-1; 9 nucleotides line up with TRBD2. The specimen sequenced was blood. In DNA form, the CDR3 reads TGTGCCAGCAGCCTCGGGGGTAGCGGGGGAGTAGCCGATTACAATGAGCAGTTCTTC. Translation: CASSLGGSGGVADYNEQFF.